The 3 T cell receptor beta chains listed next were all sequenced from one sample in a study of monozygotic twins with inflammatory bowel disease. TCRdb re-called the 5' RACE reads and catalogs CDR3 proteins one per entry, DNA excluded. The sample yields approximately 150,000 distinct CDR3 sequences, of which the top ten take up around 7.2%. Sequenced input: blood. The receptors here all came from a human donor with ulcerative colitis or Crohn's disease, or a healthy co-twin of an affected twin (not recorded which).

The CDR3 is CASSLARDRGVDTQYF. The chain carries TRBV5-4 and TRBJ2-3; lacking DNA, the TRBD1 call made by TCRdb goes unchecked. CDR1 is SGHNT and CDR2 is YYREEE in the germline V gene (reference sequence). The CDR3 totals 16 residues.

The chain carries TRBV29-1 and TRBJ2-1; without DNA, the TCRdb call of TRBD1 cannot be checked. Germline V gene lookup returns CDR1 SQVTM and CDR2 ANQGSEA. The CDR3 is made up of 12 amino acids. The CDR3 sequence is CSVQGSSGEQFF.

CDR3 residues: CASSLALAGLNSNQPQHF. The V call is TRBV11-1, the J call TRBJ1-5. Germline CDR1 SGHAT, CDR2 FQDESV (reference sequence). The CDR3 is 18 amino acids.